Listed below are T cell receptor beta chains from one sample, sequenced in a study of TIL therapy for anti-PD-1-resistant metastatic lung cancer. The data were produced by immunoSEQ multiplex PCR, yet TCRdb's version contains in-frame clones alone and is incomplete. The sample has about 59,000 clones; roughly 70% are singletons. Here the sequenced sample was blood, taken at baseline. These receptors all come from a person aged 25 to 79 with non-small cell lung cancer. CDR3s include the opening cysteine and the closing phenylalanine or tryptophan. Fields, in order: J gene, D gene, V gene, clone size, CDR3 DNA, CDR3 protein. A D gene is named only where the DNA matches it firmly. Clone size is not always given. Where it is, it says once, few, many or a class for expanded clones.

J: TRBJ2-7
D: -
V: TRBV19
size: few
DNA: TGTGCCAGTACCTCCCCCAGGCTCCCGGCCGAGCAGTACTTC
CDR3: CASTSPRLPAEQYF

J: TRBJ2-7
D: TRBD2
V: TRBV28
size: -
DNA: TGTGCCAGCAGTTTTGGGGGGGTATCCTACGAGCAGTACTTC
CDR3: CASSFGGVSYEQYF

J: TRBJ2-7
D: -
V: TRBV28
size: -
DNA: TGTGCCACCCGGTCGGAATACGAGCAGTACTTC
CDR3: CATRSEYEQYF

J: TRBJ1-2
D: -
V: TRBV9
size: -
DNA: TGTGCCAGCAGCGCCCAGGGTTCTGGCTACACCTTC
CDR3: CASSAQGSGYTF

J: TRBJ2-1
D: -
V: TRBV19
size: -
DNA: TGTGCCAGTAGTATCACCTCCTACAATGAGCAGTTCTTC
CDR3: CASSITSYNEQFF

J: TRBJ1-6
D: -
V: TRBV2
size: few
DNA: TGTGCCAGCAGCCAAAGTCGGTCGGAAGCCTATAATTCACCCCTCCACTTT
CDR3: CASSQSRSEAYNSPLHF

J: TRBJ1-3
D: -
V: TRBV5-4
size: -
DNA: TGTGCCAGCAGGGGCGGCAACACCATATATTTT
CDR3: CASRGGNTIYF

J: TRBJ2-2
D: TRBD2
V: TRBV5-6
size: -
DNA: TGTGCCAGCAGCTTGGCCGCTAGCGGTCGGATCGCCGGGGAGCTGTTTTTT
CDR3: CASSLAASGRIAGELFF

J: TRBJ2-7
D: -
V: TRBV20-1
size: -
DNA: TGCAGTGCTAGCGAATCCTACGAGCAGTACTTC
CDR3: CSASESYEQYF

J: TRBJ1-1
D: -
V: TRBV6-6
size: -
DNA: TGTGCCAGCAGGCCCTCAGGGAACACTGAAGCTTTCTTT
CDR3: CASRPSGNTEAFF

J: TRBJ2-1
D: TRBD2
V: TRBV30
size: -
DNA: TGTGCCTGGAACCTAGGGACTAGCGGCAATGAGCAGTTCTTC
CDR3: CAWNLGTSGNEQFF

J: TRBJ1-5
D: -
V: TRBV5-1
size: -
DNA: TGCGCCAGCAGCACCGAGGACAGCGTCATGTATAGCAATCAGCCCCAGCATTTT
CDR3: CASSTEDSVMYSNQPQHF

J: TRBJ2-7
D: -
V: TRBV4-1
size: -
DNA: TGCGCCAGCAGCCAAGATTCAGGGACCTACGGGGCAACCTACGAGCAGTACTTC
CDR3: CASSQDSGTYGATYEQYF

J: TRBJ2-7
D: -
V: TRBV6-5
size: -
DNA: TGTGCCAGCAGTTACTCGTGGGGGACATCGCGCTACGAGCAGTACTTC
CDR3: CASSYSWGTSRYEQYF

J: TRBJ2-5
D: -
V: TRBV7-8
size: -
DNA: TGTGCCAGCAGCTTAGGGAGACGTCTAGCCTCTGGAGAGACCCAGTACTTC
CDR3: CASSLGRRLASGETQYF

J: TRBJ1-1
D: TRBD1
V: TRBV11-1
size: -
DNA: TGTGCCAGCAGCCCATCCCAACAGGGGGCTATTTTCTCGGCTTTCTTT
CDR3: CASSPSQQGAIFSAFF

J: TRBJ2-3
D: -
V: TRBV29-1
size: -
DNA: TGCAGCCACTCAGGGGATGGCACAGATACGCAGTATTTT
CDR3: CSHSGDGTDTQYF

J: TRBJ1-1
D: -
V: TRBV6-6
size: few
DNA: TGTGCCAGCAGTAGAGAGGCTCGCCCGAACACTGAAGCTTTCTTT
CDR3: CASSREARPNTEAFF

J: TRBJ1-3
D: -
V: TRBV9
size: once
DNA: TGTGCCAGCAGTTGGGGGGACGGAAACACCATATATTTT
CDR3: CASSWGDGNTIYF

J: TRBJ1-1
D: -
V: TRBV25-1
size: -
DNA: TGTGCCAGCAGTCTTGGGGGGAACACTGAAGCTTTCTTT
CDR3: CASSLGGNTEAFF

J: TRBJ1-3
D: -
V: TRBV11-2
size: -
DNA: TGTGCCAGCAGCTTAGTTGTCGCGAACACCATATATTTT
CDR3: CASSLVVANTIYF

J: TRBJ2-7
D: -
V: TRBV15
size: -
DNA: TGTGCCACCAGCAGAGATATTCTCTACGAGCAGTACTTC
CDR3: CATSRDILYEQYF

J: TRBJ2-7
D: -
V: TRBV28
size: -
DNA: TGTGCCAGCAGTTCGCTCAACACTATCTACGAGCAGTACTTC
CDR3: CASSSLNTIYEQYF

J: TRBJ2-7
D: -
V: TRBV19
size: -
DNA: TGTGCCAGTAGTATAGCCGGGATCAACGAGCAGTACTTC
CDR3: CASSIAGINEQYF

J: TRBJ1-2
D: -
V: TRBV7-3
size: -
DNA: TGTGCCAGCAGCGGTGGAACAGGGTATGGCTACACCTTC
CDR3: CASSGGTGYGYTF

J: TRBJ1-5
D: -
V: TRBV19
size: -
DNA: TGTGCCAGTAGTCCCCGGGACGGCTATAGCAATCAGCCCCAGCATTTT
CDR3: CASSPRDGYSNQPQHF

J: TRBJ2-1
D: TRBD2
V: TRBV9
size: -
DNA: TGTGCCAGCAGCATGCGGGGGGGTGACAATGAGCAGTTCTTC
CDR3: CASSMRGGDNEQFF

J: TRBJ1-5
D: -
V: TRBV6-7
size: few
DNA: TGTGCCAGTAATAGACAGCGCAATCAGCCCCAGCATTTT
CDR3: CASNRQRNQPQHF

J: TRBJ1-5
D: -
V: TRBV6-5
size: few
DNA: TGTGCCAGCAGAGACCGTCCCGGTCAGCCCCAGCATTTT
CDR3: CASRDRPGQPQHF

J: TRBJ1-1
D: -
V: TRBV10-3
size: -
DNA: TGTGCCATCAGTGAGTCGAAGGGGCTGAACACTGAAGCTTTCTTT
CDR3: CAISESKGLNTEAFF

J: TRBJ2-7
D: -
V: TRBV25-1
size: once
DNA: TGTGCCAGCAGTCCTCAGGGGTATTGGGGCTCCTACGAGCAGTACTTC
CDR3: CASSPQGYWGSYEQYF

J: TRBJ1-4
D: -
V: TRBV1
size: -
DNA: TGCACCAGCAGCCACACTCCCAATTCAACAGGGGGCATCAACCCTCCTAATGAAAAACTGTTTTTT
CDR3: CTSSHTPNSTGGINPPNEKLFF

J: TRBJ1-1
D: -
V: TRBV11-3
size: -
DNA: TGTGCCAGCCGGGATAACACTGAAGCTTTCTTT
CDR3: CASRDNTEAFF

J: TRBJ2-7
D: -
V: TRBV20-1
size: few
DNA: TGCAGTGCTAGTCCGGACTACGAGCAGTACTTC
CDR3: CSASPDYEQYF

J: TRBJ2-5
D: -
V: TRBV6-1
size: -
DNA: TGTGCCAGCAGTGAAGGGCACCTAAAAGAGACCCAGTACTTC
CDR3: CASSEGHLKETQYF

J: TRBJ1-2
D: TRBD1
V: TRBV5-4
size: few
DNA: TGTGCCAGCAGCCCTAGAGAGCAGGGGGCAAGCTATGGCTACACCTTC
CDR3: CASSPREQGASYGYTF

J: TRBJ1-5
D: TRBD1
V: TRBV6-5
size: -
DNA: TGTGCCAGCAGGGGGGGAGGGGGCTACCAGCCCCAGCATTTT
CDR3: CASRGGGGYQPQHF

J: TRBJ1-5
D: -
V: TRBV28
size: once
DNA: TGTGCCAGCATGATTTCGAATCAGCCCCAGCATTTT
CDR3: CASMISNQPQHF

J: TRBJ1-2
D: TRBD1
V: TRBV19
size: -
DNA: TGTGCCAGTAGTATCTTCGGCAGGGGGCCGGCTAACTATGGCTACACCTTC
CDR3: CASSIFGRGPANYGYTF

J: TRBJ2-7
D: TRBD1
V: TRBV28
size: -
DNA: TGTGCCAGCAGCTACGGACAGGACTACGAGCAGTACTTC
CDR3: CASSYGQDYEQYF

J: TRBJ2-7
D: -
V: TRBV14
size: -
DNA: TGTGCCAGCAGCCAGGGGGGGACAGGCCTGAACACCTACGAGCAGTACTTC
CDR3: CASSQGGTGLNTYEQYF

J: TRBJ1-3
D: TRBD1
V: TRBV5-1
size: -
DNA: TGCGCCAGCAGCTTGGAAGGGACAGGCGGAAACACCATATATTTT
CDR3: CASSLEGTGGNTIYF

J: TRBJ2-7
D: -
V: TRBV27
size: few
DNA: TGTGCCAGCAGTTTTCGCAGGGAAAGGTTTTACGAGCAGTACTTC
CDR3: CASSFRRERFYEQYF

J: TRBJ1-1
D: -
V: TRBV6-1
size: -
DNA: TGTGCCAGCAGTGAGATGTACGCCAACACTGAAGCTTTCTTT
CDR3: CASSEMYANTEAFF

J: TRBJ1-1
D: TRBD1
V: TRBV28
size: -
DNA: TGTGCCAGCAGTTCATACAGGGGGCAGAACACTGAAGCTTTCTTT
CDR3: CASSSYRGQNTEAFF

J: TRBJ2-5
D: -
V: TRBV5-1
size: -
DNA: TGCGCCAGCCATGAGGGACAAGGGTATATGGTGACCCAGTACTTC
CDR3: CASHEGQGYMVTQYF

J: TRBJ1-1
D: -
V: TRBV25-1
size: once
DNA: TGTGCCAGCACGCGGGGCACTGAAGCTTTCTTT
CDR3: CASTRGTEAFF

J: TRBJ1-5
D: -
V: TRBV30
size: few
DNA: TGTGCCTGGAGATCGGACAATCAGCCCCAGCATTTT
CDR3: CAWRSDNQPQHF

J: TRBJ2-3
D: -
V: TRBV30
size: -
DNA: TGTGCCTGGAAGGGCCCCCTCCTTAGCACAGATACGCAGTATTTT
CDR3: CAWKGPLLSTDTQYF

J: TRBJ1-6
D: -
V: TRBV7-9
size: -
DNA: TGTGCCAGCAGCTTCGCCAGGGGTGATAATTCACCCCTCCACTTT
CDR3: CASSFARGDNSPLHF

J: TRBJ1-2
D: TRBD1
V: TRBV20-1
size: -
DNA: TGCAGTGGCGGACAGGTCTATGGCTACACCTTC
CDR3: CSGGQVYGYTF

J: TRBJ2-1
D: TRBD1
V: TRBV4-3
size: -
DNA: TGCGCCAGCAGCCTAGGACAGGCGGCTAGTGAGCAGTTCTTC
CDR3: CASSLGQAASEQFF

J: TRBJ2-7
D: -
V: TRBV9
size: -
DNA: TGTGCCAGCAGCGTAGGAGGGGATCACTACGAGCAGTACTTC
CDR3: CASSVGGDHYEQYF

J: TRBJ2-7
D: TRBD1
V: TRBV27
size: few
DNA: TGTGCCAGCAGTTTATCGGGGACAGGGGGATTCCACGAGCAGTACTTC
CDR3: CASSLSGTGGFHEQYF

J: TRBJ1-1
D: -
V: TRBV7-9
size: -
DNA: TGTGCCAGCAGCTTTAGCGGGGCTGAAGCTTTCTTT
CDR3: CASSFSGAEAFF